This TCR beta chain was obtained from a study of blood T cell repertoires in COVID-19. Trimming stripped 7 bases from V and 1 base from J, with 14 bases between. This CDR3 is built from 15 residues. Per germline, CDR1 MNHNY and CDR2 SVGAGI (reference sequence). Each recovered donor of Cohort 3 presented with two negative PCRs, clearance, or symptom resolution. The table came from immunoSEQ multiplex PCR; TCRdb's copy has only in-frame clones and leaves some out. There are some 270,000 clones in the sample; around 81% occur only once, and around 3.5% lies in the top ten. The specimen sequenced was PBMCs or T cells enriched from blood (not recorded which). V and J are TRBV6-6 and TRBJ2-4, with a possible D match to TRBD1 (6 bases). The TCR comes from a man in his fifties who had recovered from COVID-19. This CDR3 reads CASTRQAMAKNIQYF. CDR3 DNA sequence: TGTGCCAGCACTAGACAGGCGATGGCCAAAAACATTCAGTACTTC.